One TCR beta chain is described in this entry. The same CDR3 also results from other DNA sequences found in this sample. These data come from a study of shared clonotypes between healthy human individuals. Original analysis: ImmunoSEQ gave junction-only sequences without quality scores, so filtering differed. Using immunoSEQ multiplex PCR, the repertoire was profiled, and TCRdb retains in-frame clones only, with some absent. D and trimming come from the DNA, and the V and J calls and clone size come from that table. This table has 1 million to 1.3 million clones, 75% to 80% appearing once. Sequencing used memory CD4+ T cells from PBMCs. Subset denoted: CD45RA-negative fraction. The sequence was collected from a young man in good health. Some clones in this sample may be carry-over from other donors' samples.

The CDR3 DNA follows: TGCGCCAGCAGCTTGATAGCGGGAGGGTACAATGAGCAGTTCTTC. Translating gives CASSLIAGGYNEQFF. This chain joins TRBV5-1 and TRBJ2-1; 11 bases agree with TRBD2. The CDR3 loop spans 15 amino acids. Looked up from germline, CDR1 is SGHRS and CDR2 is YFSETQ. J gave up 4 bases and V 1 base, and 1 base lay outside the gene matches. Full variable domain (outside the CDR3, taken from reference TRBV5-1 and TRBJ2-1): KAGVTQTPRYLIKTRGQQVTLSCSPISGHRSVSWYQQTPGQGLQFLFEYFSETQRNKGNFPGRFSGRQFSNSRSEMNVSTLELGDSALYLCASSLIAGGYNEQFFGPGTRLTVL.